Below, one T cell receptor (beta chain) is given with its context. One end of the junction fails to match germline, which may point to a read error. The data belong to a study of cytomegalovirus exposure and HLA in healthy donors. Per germline, CDR1 SGHTA and CDR2 FQGNSA. CDR3 length: 14 residues. PCR employed 60 Vbeta and 13 Jbeta primers. Method: immunoSEQ multiplex PCR; TCRdb's copy keeps in-frame clones and lacks some. The sample has 150,000 to 200,000 clones, approximately 80% seen once. The chain couples TRBV7-2 to TRBJ2-7; TRBD2 agrees at 11 bases. Sequenced input: PBMCs. The receptor's source is a man aged 40-49 years in good health and CMV-seropositive. The CDR3 sequence: CASSIAGGRNEQYF. The DNA for the CDR3 is TGTGCCAGCAGCATAGCGGGGGGGCGCAACGAGCAGTACTTC.